The entry below describes one T cell receptor (beta chain). Its antigen is undetermined. Regarding treatment: oral pan-JAK inhibitor, 5-10 mg twice daily. Investigators sorted PBMCs to obtain both CD4+ and CD8+ T cells. The sample comes from a study of CD8+ T cells in alopecia areata. At the level of the study: The drug, oral tofacitinib, was given to treated patients at 5 to 10 mg twice daily. Disease severity was quantified as SALT score of affected scalp area. General study points: Scalp sample data also include resident alphabeta T cells from normal skin.

The CDR3 is 13 amino acids. CDR1 is LNHNV, CDR2 YYDKDF, per germline (reference sequence). V was cut by 4 bases and J by 6 bases, with 12 bases left in between. Once RNA had been extracted, it was reverse transcribed into cDNA to act as the sequencing template. Produced via immunoSEQ multiplex PCR; TCRdb's table is partial and in-frame only. Found here are under 250,000 clones, around 66% of them singletons; the top ten hold 1% to 1.5%. This sequence originates from a human donor with alopecia areata. The input for sequencing was CD4+ T cells sorted from blood, taken between weeks 44 and 45, from a patient treated with tofacitinib. The V gene is TRBV15, the J gene TRBJ1-2; a possible D gene is TRBD1 (6 bases). This CDR3 reads CATSNDRSHGYTF. The CDR3 DNA reads as TGTGCCACCAGCAACGACAGGTCCCATGGCTACACCTTC.